This is a list of T cell receptor beta chains from one sample in a study of cytomegalovirus exposure and HLA in healthy donors. Only in-frame clones appear in the TCRdb table, and some are missing; sequencing was by immunoSEQ multiplex PCR. This table holds about 89,000 clones, roughly a tenth found once. The specimen was PBMCs. These receptors all stem from a man in his fifties in good health and CMV-seropositive. The CDR3 runs from the conserved cysteine through the conserved F or W. The listing skips clone size in some rows; elsewhere it reads once, few, many or a size class.

J gene	V gene	clone size	CDR3 protein
TRBJ1-1	TRBV6-6	-	CASSDPGVGWGPEAFF
TRBJ2-1	TRBV4-2	few	CASSQDLKSGNNEQFF
TRBJ2-2	TRBV5-1	few	CASSFEEVAGELFF
TRBJ2-2	TRBV10-3	-	CAISDSAGGRTGELFF
TRBJ2-2	TRBV7-6	-	CASSLELADITGELFF
TRBJ2-5	TRBV28	-	CASTTSAGETQYF
TRBJ2-2	TRBV9	few	CASSAPQGAGTGELFF
TRBJ2-2	TRBV19	few	CASTLSGGSGELFF
TRBJ2-7	TRBV7-9	few	CASSLHRESLEQYF
TRBJ2-2	TRBV10-3	few	CAISESRSGGTGELFF
TRBJ2-5	TRBV19	-	CASSMNTGKETQYF
TRBJ2-3	TRBV6-1	-	CASSEAGGLAGSTDTQYF
TRBJ2-3	TRBV30	-	CAWSVGTEAKDTQYF
TRBJ1-2	TRBV10-3	few	CAITQKGQGYGYTF
TRBJ2-7	TRBV29-1	-	CSAGRANSYEQYF
TRBJ2-2	TRBV5-1	-	CASSLEGAGELFF
TRBJ2-5	TRBV9	-	CASSQQSFETQYF
TRBJ2-1	TRBV5-4	-	CAVRRGQGYNEQFF
TRBJ2-7	TRBV29-1	-	CSVIPGQALREQYF
TRBJ2-3	TRBV5-6	few	CASSLVGGLAGGTDTQYF
TRBJ1-4	TRBV10-3	-	CATAGTNNEKLFF
TRBJ2-5	TRBV4-1	-	CASSVDVGTPYF
TRBJ2-7	TRBV29-1	few	CSVVPPRGSYEQYF
TRBJ1-6	TRBV30	few	CAATTGRTSPLHF
TRBJ1-5	TRBV6-4	few	CASSDPESKNWSNQPQHF
TRBJ2-4	TRBV14	few	CASSQDTGAIQYF
TRBJ1-5	TRBV4-2	-	CASSKEIRGQGGPQHF
TRBJ2-3	TRBV7-3	few	CASSRDSPDTQYF
TRBJ2-1	TRBV7-2	once	CASSLEPSGRAGEQFF
TRBJ2-7	TRBV27	few	CASSFGQPPSYEQYF
TRBJ2-5	TRBV7-9	-	CASSLYGGETQYF
TRBJ1-2	TRBV7-8	few	CASSLVVLGQALNYGYTF
TRBJ1-6	TRBV5-1	few	CASSLGQTGGSSPLHF
TRBJ1-2	TRBV19	-	CASRNRGGEDYGYTF
TRBJ1-1	TRBV5-1	few	CASSPGQGAFISEAFF
TRBJ1-1	TRBV29-1	few	CSAYGQGQTEAFF
TRBJ2-7	TRBV28	few	CATVKGGAYEQYF